The 6 T cell receptor beta chains presented below share a single source sample, sequenced in a study of blood T cell repertoires in COVID-19. Libraries were prepared by immunoSEQ multiplex PCR; TCRdb keeps only in-frame clonotypes and omits some of them. This sample has roughly 75,000 clones, with around 74% found just once. Material: peripheral blood. These receptors all come from a human donor with acute or convalescent COVID-19. The donor label of this sample is uncertain.

The chain is built from TRBV25-1 and TRBJ2-1; 14 bases are shared with TRBD2. CDR1 MGHDK and CDR2 SYGVNS come from the germline V gene. This CDR3 is built from 15 residues. With V trimmed by 10 bases and J by 6 bases, 8 bases remained unmatched. The CDR3 region is CATSYGLAGGNEQFF. The CDR3 bases are TGTGCCACCTCATACGGACTAGCGGGGGGCAATGAGCAGTTCTTC.

The chain carries TRBV10-3 and TRBJ1-4, with 9 nucleotides matching TRBD1. V lost 5 bases and J lost 2; bases outside the gene matches: 0. The CDR3 length is 14 residues. Germline V gives CDR1 ENHRY, CDR2 SYGVKD. For the CDR3, the DNA is TGTGCCATCAGTACAGGGGGCACTAATGAAAAACTGTTTTTT. Protein product: CAISTGGTNEKLFF.

This chain's CDR3 is CASSSGTYNSPLHF. The CDR3 DNA reads as TGTGCCAGCAGCTCCGGGACTTATAATTCACCCCTCCACTTT. The gene calls are TRBV5-6 and TRBJ1-6, with a possible D match to TRBD1 (5 bases). Deletions cut 3 bases from V and 4 bases from J, with 8 bases between. CDR1 and CDR2 (germline): SGHDT, YYEEEE. The CDR3 has 14 amino acids.

V gene TRBV7-2 combines with J gene TRBJ2-7, with TRBD2 matching 8 bases. CDR3 size: 14 residues. Germline CDR1 reads SGHTA; CDR2 reads FQGNSA. V was clipped by 5 bases and J by 2 bases; unmatched bases: 5. The CDR3 loop reads CASSVTSGPYEQYF. The CDR3 region has the DNA TGTGCCAGCAGCGTCACTAGCGGACCCTACGAGCAGTACTTC.

This chain uses TRBV5-4 with TRBJ1-2; 11 bases are shared with TRBD1. The CDR3 runs to 16 residues. CDR1 SGHNT and CDR2 YYREEE come from the germline V gene (reference sequence). V trimming: 0 bases; J trimming: 8 bases; junction bases outside the gene matches: 9. The CDR3 loop is CASSLAGTGGLQGYTF. The CDR3 DNA sequence: TGTGCCAGCAGCTTGGCCGGGACAGGGGGACTTCAGGGCTACACCTTC.

The rearrangement uses TRBV5-1 and TRBJ2-6, with D possibly TRBD1 on 6 matching bases. CDR1 is SGHRS, CDR2 YFSETQ, per germline. V dropped 4 bases and J dropped 0 bases, with 11 bases sitting between them. This CDR3 is built from 16 residues. CDR3 sequence: CASSLTGSSGANVLTF. Written as DNA, the CDR3 is TGCGCCAGCAGCCTGACAGGCAGCTCTGGGGCCAACGTCCTGACTTTC. Using reference TRBV5-1 and TRBJ2-6 for the parts outside the CDR3, the full variable domain is KAGVTQTPRYLIKTRGQQVTLSCSPISGHRSVSWYQQTPGQGLQFLFEYFSETQRNKGNFPGRFSGRQFSNSRSEMNVSTLELGDSALYLCASSLTGSSGANVLTFGAGSRLTVL.